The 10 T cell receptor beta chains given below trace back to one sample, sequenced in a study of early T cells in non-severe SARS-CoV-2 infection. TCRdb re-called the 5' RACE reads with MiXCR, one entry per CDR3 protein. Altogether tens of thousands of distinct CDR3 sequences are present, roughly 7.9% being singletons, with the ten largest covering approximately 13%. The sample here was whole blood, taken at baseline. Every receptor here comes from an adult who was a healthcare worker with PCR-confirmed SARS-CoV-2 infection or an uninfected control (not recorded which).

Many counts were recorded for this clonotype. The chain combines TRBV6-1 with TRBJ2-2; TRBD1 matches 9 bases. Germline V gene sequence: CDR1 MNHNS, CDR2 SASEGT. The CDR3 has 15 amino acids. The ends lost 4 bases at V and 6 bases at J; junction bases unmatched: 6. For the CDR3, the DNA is TGTGCCAGCAGTGCCTACAGGGGGCAGGCCGGGGAGCTGTTTTTT. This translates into CASSAYRGQAGELFF.

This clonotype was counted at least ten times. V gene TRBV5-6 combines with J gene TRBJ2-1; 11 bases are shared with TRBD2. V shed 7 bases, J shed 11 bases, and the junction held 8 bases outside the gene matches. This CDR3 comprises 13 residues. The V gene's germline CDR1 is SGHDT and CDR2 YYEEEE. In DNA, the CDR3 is TGTGCCAGCGCCCCTAGCGGGGGGCCCCAGCAGTTCTTC. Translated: CASAPSGGPQQFF.

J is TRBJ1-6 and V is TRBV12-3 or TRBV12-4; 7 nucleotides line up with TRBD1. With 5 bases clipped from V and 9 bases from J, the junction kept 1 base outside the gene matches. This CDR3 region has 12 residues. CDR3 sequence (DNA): TGTGCCAGCAGTGGACAGGTTTCACCCCTCCACTTT. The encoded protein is CASSGQVSPLHF.

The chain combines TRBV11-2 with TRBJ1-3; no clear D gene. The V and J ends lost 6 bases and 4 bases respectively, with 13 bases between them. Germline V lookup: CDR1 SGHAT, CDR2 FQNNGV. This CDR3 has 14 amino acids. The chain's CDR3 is CASSSLRGGNTIYF. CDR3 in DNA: TGTGCCAGCAGTTCCCTACGGGGAGGAAACACCATATATTTT.

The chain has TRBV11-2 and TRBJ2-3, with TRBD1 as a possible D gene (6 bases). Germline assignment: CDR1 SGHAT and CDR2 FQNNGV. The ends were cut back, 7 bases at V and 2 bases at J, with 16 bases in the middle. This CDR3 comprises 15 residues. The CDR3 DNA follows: TGTGCCAGCACCCACCTGGGGGCGGACACAGATACGCAGTATTTT. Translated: CASTHLGADTDTQYF.

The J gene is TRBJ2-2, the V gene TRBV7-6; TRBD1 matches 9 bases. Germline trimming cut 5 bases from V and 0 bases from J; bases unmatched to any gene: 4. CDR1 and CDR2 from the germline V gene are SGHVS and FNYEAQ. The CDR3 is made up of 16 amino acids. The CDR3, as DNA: TGTGCCAGCAGCCGGGGACAGGGAGCGAACACCGGGGAGCTGTTTTTT. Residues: CASSRGQGANTGELFF.

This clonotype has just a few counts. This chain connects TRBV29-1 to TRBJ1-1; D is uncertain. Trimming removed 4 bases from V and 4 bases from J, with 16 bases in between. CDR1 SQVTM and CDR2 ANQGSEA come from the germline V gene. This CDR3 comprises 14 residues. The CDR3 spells CSVGWSQVGTEAFF. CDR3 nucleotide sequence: TGCAGCGTTGGCTGGTCCCAGGTGGGCACTGAAGCTTTCTTT.

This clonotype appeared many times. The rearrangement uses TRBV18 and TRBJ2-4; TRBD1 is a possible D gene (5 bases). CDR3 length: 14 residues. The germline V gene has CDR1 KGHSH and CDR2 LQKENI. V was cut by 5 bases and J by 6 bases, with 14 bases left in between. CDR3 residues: CASSGAEAPNIQYF. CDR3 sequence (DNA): TGTGCCAGCTCAGGGGCAGAGGCTCCAAACATTCAGTACTTC.

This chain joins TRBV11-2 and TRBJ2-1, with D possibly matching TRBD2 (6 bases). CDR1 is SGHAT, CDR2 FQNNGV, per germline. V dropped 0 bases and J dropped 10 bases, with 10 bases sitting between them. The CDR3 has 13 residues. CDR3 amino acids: CASSLDRRGEQFF. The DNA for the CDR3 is TGTGCCAGCAGCTTAGATCGACGGGGGGAGCAGTTCTTC.

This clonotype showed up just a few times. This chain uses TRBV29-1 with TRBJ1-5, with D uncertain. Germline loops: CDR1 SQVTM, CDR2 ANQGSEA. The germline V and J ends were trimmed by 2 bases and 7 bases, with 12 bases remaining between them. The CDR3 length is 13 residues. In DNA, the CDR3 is TGCAGCGTTGAATTAGGATCGGGACAGCCCCAGCATTTT. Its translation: CSVELGSGQPQHF.